A single sample is the source of the 23 T cell receptor beta chains below, sequenced in a study of T-cell reconstitution after alpha-beta-depleted transplantation in children. Using unique molecular identifiers, the investigators prepared the TCRbeta library. TCRdb ran MiXCR on the PCR reads and lists one entry per CDR3 protein. The sample has over 450,000 distinct CDR3 sequences, about 11% seen once. This specimen was PBMCs, taken before TCRalphabeta/CD19-depleted stem cell transplant. These TCRs come from a child aged 2-15 years with inherited bone marrow failure, due to receive a stem cell transplant.

This clonotype was picked up many times. The V call is TRBV29-1, the J call TRBJ2-3, with D possibly being TRBD1 (6 bases). The V gene lost 4 bases and the J gene lost 2 bases, with 16 bases spanning the gap. Germline lookup yields CDR1 SQVTM and CDR2 ANQGSEA. CDR3 length equals 15 residues. CDR3 loop: CSVVGQRVTTDTQYF. In DNA, the CDR3 is TGCAGCGTTGTAGGACAGAGAGTTACCACAGATACGCAGTATTTT.

This clonotype was recorded at least ten times. J is TRBJ2-5 and V is TRBV27; 7 bases are shared with TRBD1. In germline, CDR1 is MNHEY, CDR2 SMNVEV (reference sequence). The CDR3 runs 14 residues. Germline trimming cut 7 bases from V and 4 bases from J; bases unmatched to any gene: 9. This chain's CDR3 is CASIPSHRGETQYF. CDR3 in DNA: TGTGCCAGCATTCCATCCCACAGGGGAGAGACCCAGTACTTC.

There are many counts of this clonotype. V and J are TRBV20-1 and TRBJ1-1; D possibly corresponds to TRBD1 (5 bases). The CDR3 is 13 residues long. V dropped 6 bases and J dropped 3 bases, with 14 bases sitting between them. The V gene's germline CDR1 is DFQATT and CDR2 SNEGSKA (reference sequence). In DNA form, the CDR3 reads TGCAGTGCCGATAGGGGCAGGTACACTGAAGCTTTCTTT. It is translated as CSADRGRYTEAFF.

This clonotype was detected many times. V is TRBV20-1 and J is TRBJ1-1; 7 nucleotides line up with TRBD1. J gave up 1 base and V 4 bases, and 9 bases lay outside the gene matches. The CDR3 is made up of 15 amino acids. Germline-derived CDR1 and CDR2 are DFQATT and SNEGSKA (reference sequence). The CDR3 loop reads CSAKLRGLGNTEAFF. The CDR3 DNA reads as TGCAGTGCTAAACTGAGGGGGCTGGGGAACACTGAAGCTTTCTTT.

This clonotype has a count of ten or more. The J gene is TRBJ2-5, the V gene TRBV7-9; D is ambiguous. Germline CDR1 and CDR2: SEHNR and FQNEAQ (reference sequence). There are 12 residues in the CDR3. The V and J ends lost 5 bases and 2 bases respectively, with 6 bases between them. CDR3 coding DNA: TGTGCCAGCAGCCCCCGACAAGAGACCCAGTACTTC. Its protein is CASSPRQETQYF.

This clonotype was seen a handful of times. The rearrangement joins TRBV2 to TRBJ2-2, with TRBD2 as a possible D gene (6 bases). Germline V gives CDR1 SNHLY, CDR2 FYNNEI. V was clipped by 2 bases and J by 3 bases, with 19 bases between them. The CDR3 has 18 residues. The CDR3 DNA follows: TGTGCCAGCAGTGAATTCCCGGCTAGCGAGAGGGACACCGGGGAGCTGTTTTTT. It yields the protein CASSEFPASERDTGELFF.

The sample holds many counts of this clonotype. The junction differs from germline at one of its ends, possibly a read error. This sequence joins TRBV18 and TRBJ2-6; D remains ambiguous. Per the germline V gene, CDR1 is KGHSH and CDR2 is LQKENI. This CDR3 is 15 amino acids long. This CDR3 reads CASSPLKSGANVLTF. In DNA, the CDR3 is TGTGCCAGCTCTCCACTTAAGTCTGGGGCCAACGTCCTGACTTTC.

The chain joins TRBV5-1 to TRBJ2-7, with TRBD1 matching 7 bases. Trimming cost V 7 bases and J 3 bases; bases outside gene matches: 4. The CDR3 loop spans 12 amino acids. Germline CDR1 SGHRS, CDR2 YFSETQ. The CDR3 protein is CASGQVNYEQYF. The CDR3 DNA reads TGCGCCAGCGGACAGGTAAACTACGAGCAGTACTTC.

This clonotype was observed at least ten times. V usage is TRBV28 and J usage is TRBJ2-3; possibly TRBD2 for D (6 bases). The CDR3 is 14 amino acids. Trimming stripped 3 bases from V and 4 bases from J, with 11 bases between. The germline V gene has CDR1 MDHEN and CDR2 SYDVKM. The CDR3 sequence is CASSLTGEADTQYF. The CDR3 nucleotides are TGTGCCAGCAGTTTGACGGGAGAAGCAGATACGCAGTATTTT.

A few counts support this clonotype. This rearrangement joins TRBV27 to TRBJ2-1; no reliable D call. This CDR3 has 13 amino acids. V shed 0 bases and J shed 9 bases, with 9 bases lying between them. Germline V gives CDR1 MNHEY, CDR2 SMNVEV (reference sequence). CDR3 DNA: TGTGCCAGCAGTTTATCGTTAGTGACTGAGCAGTTCTTC. Protein product: CASSLSLVTEQFF.

The chain joins TRBV15 to TRBJ2-7; TRBD2 might be the D (5 bases). V lost 0 bases and J lost 5, with 14 bases in between. Germline V gene lookup returns CDR1 LNHNV and CDR2 YYDKDF (reference sequence). This CDR3 contains 15 residues. CDR3 DNA: TGTGCCACCAGCAGAGATAGAGGGAGAACCCACGAGCAGTACTTC. This translates into CATSRDRGRTHEQYF.

The chain uses TRBV29-1 and TRBJ1-2; D possibly corresponds to TRBD1 (5 bases). Germline CDR1 SQVTM, CDR2 ANQGSEA. Trimming pared 0 bases from V and 2 bases from J, leaving 10 bases between. The CDR3 spans 14 residues. DNA for the CDR3: TGCAGCGTTGAAGATTTCGGGGGGAACTATGGCTACACCTTC. The encoded protein is CSVEDFGGNYGYTF. Variable domain in full (rest from reference TRBV29-1 and TRBJ1-2): SAVISQKPSRDICQRGTSLTIQCQVDSQVTMMFWYRQQPGQSLTLIATANQGSEATYESGFVIDKFPISRPNLTFSTLTVSNMSPEDSSIYLCSVEDFGGNYGYTFGSGTRLTVV.

This clonotype came up a few times. CDR3 region: CASSPPYGQGNIQYF. CDR3 DNA: TGTGCCAGCTCACCACCTTACGGACAGGGGAACATTCAGTACTTC. The V gene is TRBV18, the J gene TRBJ2-4, with TRBD1 matching over 9 bases. V was clipped by 0 bases and J by 7 bases; unmatched bases: 4. The CDR3 sequence is 15 residues long. Germline values: CDR1 KGHSH, CDR2 LQKENI.

The V and J genes are TRBV12-3 or TRBV12-4 and TRBJ2-2; TRBD2 matches at 9 bases. This CDR3 has 15 amino acids. V was pared by 6 bases and J by 9 bases, with 11 bases of the junction left unmatched. The CDR3 DNA reads as TGTGCCAGCAGCATCGGGCGGGAGGGCCCCCGGGAGCTGTTTTTT. It encodes CASSIGREGPRELFF.

This clonotype was recorded many times. J is TRBJ2-1 and V is TRBV7-9; 8 bases are shared with TRBD2. V dropped 5 bases and J dropped 4; count of bases not matched to a gene: 10. The CDR3 sequence is 16 residues long. Germline CDR1 is SEHNR and CDR2 is FQNEAQ (reference sequence). CDR3 sequence reads: CASSPLSGGPYNEQFF. The CDR3 nucleotides are TGTGCCAGCAGCCCCCTGTCGGGGGGGCCTTACAATGAGCAGTTCTTC.

This clonotype was found a few times. The V and J genes are TRBV28 and TRBJ1-1, with a weak D call TRBD1 (5 bases). The V gene's germline CDR1 is MDHEN and CDR2 SYDVKM. The CDR3 totals 16 residues. V was cut by 3 bases and J by 6 bases, with 20 bases left in between. This CDR3 is CASSLLFRQRGAEAFF. DNA of the CDR3: TGTGCCAGCAGTTTGCTGTTTCGACAGCGTGGCGCTGAAGCTTTCTTT. The complete variable domain, with remaining parts taken from reference TRBV28 and TRBJ1-1, reads DVKVTQSSRYLVKRTGEKVFLECVQDMDHENMFWYRQDPGLGLRLIYFSYDVKMKEKGDIPEGYSVSREKKERFSLILESASTNQTSMYLCASSLLFRQRGAEAFFGQGTRLTVV.

At least ten counts were recorded for this clonotype. V is TRBV4-1 and J is TRBJ2-7, with 7 bases that match TRBD1. The CDR3 has 14 amino acids. The germline V gene encodes CDR1 MGHRA and CDR2 YSYEKL. The junction had 5 bases not matched to a gene; V was cut back by 4 bases and J by 2 bases. The CDR3, as DNA: TGCGCCAGCAGCCTTGGACAGGCAGCCTACGAGCAGTACTTC. This encodes CASSLGQAAYEQYF.

This chain uses TRBV5-6 with TRBJ1-4, with a tentative D call TRBD1 (6 bases). The CDR3 runs 16 residues. The germline gives CDR1 SGHDT, CDR2 YYEEEE. Deletions cut 4 bases from V and 3 bases from J, with 16 bases between. The CDR3 is CASSPMDSSANEKLFF. The CDR3 DNA reads TGTGCCAGCAGCCCCATGGACAGCTCGGCTAATGAAAAACTGTTTTTT.

This clonotype was seen repeatedly, ten times or more. The rearrangement joins TRBV19 to TRBJ2-2; 7 bases agree with TRBD1. The CDR3 runs to 17 residues. J lost 3 bases, V lost 1 base, and 8 bases had no gene match. CDR1 and CDR2 (germline): LNHDA, SQIVND (reference sequence). Here the CDR3 DNA reads TGTGCCAGTAGTATAGGTCGACAGGGAGCGGACACCGGGGAGCTGTTTTTT. Its translation is CASSIGRQGADTGELFF.

This clonotype was observed at least ten times. V and J are TRBV29-1 and TRBJ2-7; the match to TRBD1 covers 9 bases. Germline V gene sequence: CDR1 SQVTM, CDR2 ANQGSEA. The V gene end was trimmed by 4 bases and the J gene end by 5 bases; junction bases not matched to a gene: 9. The CDR3 runs to 14 residues. The CDR3 nucleotides read TGCAGCGTTGCCTCGGGACAGGGTGGGGACGAGCAGTACTTC. Its protein is CSVASGQGGDEQYF.

The sample holds many counts of this clonotype. The rearrangement links TRBV7-9 to TRBJ2-1; 9 nucleotides align to TRBD2. CDR1 is SEHNR and CDR2 is FQNEAQ in the germline V gene (reference sequence). The CDR3 runs 15 residues. V lost 5 bases and J lost 3; bases outside the gene matches: 5. DNA of the CDR3: TGTGCCAGCAGCCATAGCGGGAGTGACTACAATGAGCAGTTCTTC. It yields the protein CASSHSGSDYNEQFF. Using reference TRBV7-9 and TRBJ2-1 for the parts outside the CDR3, the full variable domain is DTGVSQNPRHKITKRGQNVTFRCDPISEHNRLYWYRQTLGQGPEFLTYFQNEAQLEKSRLLSDRFSAERPKGSFSTLEIQRTEQGDSAMYLCASSHSGSDYNEQFFGPGTRLTVL.

This clonotype was detected many times. CDR3 residues: CSAAGTGGLTDTQYF. The CDR3 DNA reads as TGCAGCGCCGCCGGAACGGGGGGGCTTACAGATACGCAGTATTTT. V gene TRBV29-1 combines with J gene TRBJ2-3; 8 nucleotides match TRBD2. Germline CDR1 and CDR2: SQVTM and ANQGSEA. The J segment lost 3 bases and the V segment lost 7 bases, leaving 12 bases of the junction unmatched. The CDR3 covers 15 residues.

In this sample, this clonotype turned up many times. V usage is TRBV5-1 and J usage is TRBJ2-1; 11 bases align to TRBD2. The V gene end was trimmed by 5 bases and the J gene end by 5 bases; junction bases not matched to a gene: 15. Germline CDR1 and CDR2: SGHRS and YFSETQ. CDR3 length: 18 residues. The CDR3 bases are TGCGCCAGCAGATCCGGGACTAGCGGAGGCAATCGGAACAATGAGCAGTTCTTC. As protein: CASRSGTSGGNRNNEQFF.